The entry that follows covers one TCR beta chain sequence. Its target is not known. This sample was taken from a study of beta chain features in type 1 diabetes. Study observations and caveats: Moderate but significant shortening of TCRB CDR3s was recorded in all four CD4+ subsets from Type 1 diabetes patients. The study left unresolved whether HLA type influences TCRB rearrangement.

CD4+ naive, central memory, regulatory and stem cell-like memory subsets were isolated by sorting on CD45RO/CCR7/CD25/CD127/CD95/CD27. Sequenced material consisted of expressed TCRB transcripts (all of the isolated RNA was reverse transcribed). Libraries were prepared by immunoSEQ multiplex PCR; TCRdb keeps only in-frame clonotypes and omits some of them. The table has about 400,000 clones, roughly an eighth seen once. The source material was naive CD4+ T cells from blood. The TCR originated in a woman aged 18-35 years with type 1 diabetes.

CDR3 in amino acids: CASSLSDRPATDTQYF. The CDR3 region has the DNA TGTGCCAGCAGCCTCTCTGACAGGCCGGCCACGGATACGCAGTATTTT. This sequence joins TRBV11-2 and TRBJ2-3; tentative D call: TRBD1 (6 bases). From germline, CDR1 is SGHAT and CDR2 FQNNGV. CDR3 length: 16 residues. V was trimmed by 5 bases and J by 6 bases, leaving 21 bases between them.